What follows describes a single TCR beta chain. Its target is unknown. This specimen comes from a study of OX40 agonist ivuxolimab in advanced cancers. Across the whole study: Treatment of patients was with ivuxolimab, an agonistic anti-OX40 (CD134) antibody.

General observations from the study: Within 6 weeks, CD4+ and CD8+ blood T cells expanded clonally at 0.1 to 3.0 mg/kg.

Using immunoSEQ multiplex PCR, the repertoire was profiled, and TCRdb retains in-frame clones only, with some absent. Of about 90,000 clones detected, 70% to 90% appear once; the ten largest clones hold nearly 7.5%. This specimen consisted of CD4+ or CD8+ T cells sorted from blood, obtained in a trial of the OX40 agonist ivuxolimab. The TCR sequence derives from an adult with an advanced solid tumor such as melanoma, head and neck, liver or kidney cancer.

CDR3 nucleotide sequence: TGTGCCAGCAGTTATTTCCAGGGAAATGAGCAGTTCTTC. Its protein product is CASSYFQGNEQFF. The J gene is TRBJ2-1, the V gene TRBV6-6; possible D gene TRBD1, 5 bases. From germline, CDR1 is MNHNY and CDR2 SVGAGI (reference sequence). The CDR3 is 13 amino acids. With 3 bases removed from V and 7 bases from J, the gap between germline ends came to 10 bases.